A single T cell receptor beta chain is shown here with its context. Its antigen is still unknown. The CDR3 has 18 amino acids. Germline loops: CDR1 SEHNR, CDR2 FQNEAQ (reference sequence). Trimming took 6 bases from V and 4 from J; bases not matched to a gene: 10. This sample was included in a study of PD-L1 blockade in urothelial cancer. On the study more broadly: About nine tenths of the roughly 30 patients were men whose urothelial cancer was bladder-origin. Blood analysis took place 3 weeks (second dose) and 6 weeks after treatment start. Blood samples contained a median 141,255 T cells.

The study, taken as a whole, reports: In blood sampled pretreatment, TCR clonality below the median predicted better survival.

Profiling relied on immunoSEQ multiplex PCR, and the TCRdb table lists in-frame clones only, not all of them. The sample records about 82,000 clones, around 90% being singletons. The gene calls are TRBV7-9 and TRBJ2-1; 15 bases fit TRBD2. The receptor was derived from a woman between 65 and 79 years old with urothelial cancer. Sequenced material: PBMCs, taken around atezolizumab (anti-PD-L1) treatment. The CDR3 nucleotides read TGTGCCAGCAGTATGACCTTAGGACTAGCGGGAGGGTACAATGAGCAGTTCTTC. As protein: CASSMTLGLAGGYNEQFF.